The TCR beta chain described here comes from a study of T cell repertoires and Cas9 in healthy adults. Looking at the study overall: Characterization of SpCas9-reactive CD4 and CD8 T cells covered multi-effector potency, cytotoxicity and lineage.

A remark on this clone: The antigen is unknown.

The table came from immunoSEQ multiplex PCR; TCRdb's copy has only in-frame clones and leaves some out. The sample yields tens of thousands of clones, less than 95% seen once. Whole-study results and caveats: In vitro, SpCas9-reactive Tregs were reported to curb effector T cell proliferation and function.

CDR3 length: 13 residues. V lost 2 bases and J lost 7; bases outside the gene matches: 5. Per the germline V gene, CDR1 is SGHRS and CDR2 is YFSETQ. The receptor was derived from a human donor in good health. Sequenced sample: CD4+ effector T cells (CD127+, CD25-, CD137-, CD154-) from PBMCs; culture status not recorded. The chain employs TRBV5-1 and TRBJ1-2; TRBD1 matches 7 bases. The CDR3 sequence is CASSFDRVVGYTF. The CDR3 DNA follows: TGCGCCAGCAGCTTCGACAGGGTGGTTGGCTACACCTTC.